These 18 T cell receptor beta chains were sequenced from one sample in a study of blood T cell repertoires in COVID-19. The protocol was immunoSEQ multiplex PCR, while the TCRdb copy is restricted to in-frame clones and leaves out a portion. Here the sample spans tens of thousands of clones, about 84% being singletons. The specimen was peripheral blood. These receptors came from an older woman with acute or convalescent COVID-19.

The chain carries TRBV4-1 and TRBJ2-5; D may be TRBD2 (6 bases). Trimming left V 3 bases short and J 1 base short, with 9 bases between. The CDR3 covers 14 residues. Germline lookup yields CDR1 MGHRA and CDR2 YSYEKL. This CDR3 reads CASSHSGGQETQYF. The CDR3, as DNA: TGCGCCAGCAGCCATAGCGGAGGCCAAGAGACCCAGTACTTC.

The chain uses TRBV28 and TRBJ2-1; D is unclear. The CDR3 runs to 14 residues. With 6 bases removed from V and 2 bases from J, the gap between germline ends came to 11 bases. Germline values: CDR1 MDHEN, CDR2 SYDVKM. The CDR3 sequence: CASSLQAAYNEQFF. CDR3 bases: TGTGCCAGCAGCCTCCAGGCCGCCTACAATGAGCAGTTCTTC.

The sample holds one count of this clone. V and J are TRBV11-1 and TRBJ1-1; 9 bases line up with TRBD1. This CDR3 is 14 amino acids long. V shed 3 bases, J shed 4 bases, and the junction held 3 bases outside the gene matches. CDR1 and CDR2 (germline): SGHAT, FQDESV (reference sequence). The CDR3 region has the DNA TGTGCCAGCAGCTTGGGACAGGGTAGCACTGAAGCTTTCTTT. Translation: CASSLGQGSTEAFF.

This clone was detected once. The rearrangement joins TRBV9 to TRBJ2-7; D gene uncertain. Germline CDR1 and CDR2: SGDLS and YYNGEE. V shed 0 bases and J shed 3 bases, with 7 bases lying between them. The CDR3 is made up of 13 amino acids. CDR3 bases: TGTGCCAGCAGCGTAGGAGTAAACTACGAGCAGTACTTC. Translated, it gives CASSVGVNYEQYF. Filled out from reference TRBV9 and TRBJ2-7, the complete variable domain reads DSGVTQTPKHLITATGQRVTLRCSPRSGDLSVYWYQQSLDQGLQFLIQYYNGEERAKGNILERFSAQQFPDLHSELNLSSLELGDSALYFCASSVGVNYEQYFGPGTRLTVT.

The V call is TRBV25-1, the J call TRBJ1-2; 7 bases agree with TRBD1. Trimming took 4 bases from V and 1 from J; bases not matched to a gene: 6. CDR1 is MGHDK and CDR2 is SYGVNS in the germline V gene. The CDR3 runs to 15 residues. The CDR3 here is CASSGDRAGNYGYTF. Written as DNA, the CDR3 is TGTGCCAGCAGTGGTGACAGGGCCGGTAACTATGGCTACACCTTC.

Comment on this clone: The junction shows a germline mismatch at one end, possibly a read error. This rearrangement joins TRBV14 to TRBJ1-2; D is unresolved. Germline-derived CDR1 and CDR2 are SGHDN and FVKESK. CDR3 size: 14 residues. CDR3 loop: CASSQDTAKYGYTF. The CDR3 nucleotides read TGTGCCAGCAGCCAAGACACAGCTAAATATGGCTACACCTTC. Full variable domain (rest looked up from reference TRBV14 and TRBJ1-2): EAGVTQFPSHSVIEKGQTVTLRCDPISGHDNLYWYRRVMGKEIKFLLHFVKESKQDESGMPNNRFLAERTGGTYSTLKVQPAELEDSGVYFCASSQDTAKYGYTFGSGTRLTVV.

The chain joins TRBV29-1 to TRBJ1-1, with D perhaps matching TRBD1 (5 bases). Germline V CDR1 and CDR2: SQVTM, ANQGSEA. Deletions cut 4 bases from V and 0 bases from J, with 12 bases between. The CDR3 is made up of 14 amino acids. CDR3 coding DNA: TGCAGCGTTGGGGGCCGGAAGATGAACACTGAAGCTTTCTTT. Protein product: CSVGGRKMNTEAFF.

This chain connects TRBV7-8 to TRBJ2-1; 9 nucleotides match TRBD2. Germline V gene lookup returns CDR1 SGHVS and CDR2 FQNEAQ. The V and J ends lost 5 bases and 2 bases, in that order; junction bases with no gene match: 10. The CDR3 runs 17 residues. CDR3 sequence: CASSRLPIAGAYNEQFF. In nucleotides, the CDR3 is TGTGCCAGCAGCCGACTCCCGATAGCGGGGGCCTACAATGAGCAGTTCTTC.

In nucleotides, the CDR3 is TGTGCCAGCAGTTACTTCAGTACCACTGAAGCTTTCTTT. It codes for CASSYFSTTEAFF. The rearrangement uses TRBV6-2 or TRBV6-3 and TRBJ1-1; D is undetermined. Trimming cost V 1 base and J 4 bases, with 7 bases left between them. Germline V gene lookup returns CDR1 MNHEY and CDR2 SVGEGT. The CDR3 extends over 13 amino acids.

DNA of the CDR3: TGTGCCAGCAGCCGGGACAGGGATCAGCCCCAGCATTTT. This gives the protein CASSRDRDQPQHF. This chain connects TRBV7-9 to TRBJ1-5; 9 positions match TRBD1. CDR1 is SEHNR and CDR2 is FQNEAQ in the germline V gene (reference sequence). With V trimmed by 5 bases and J by 5 bases, 1 base remained unmatched. The CDR3 is 13 amino acids. Combining the CDR3 with reference TRBV7-9 and TRBJ1-5 gives the whole variable domain DTGVSQNPRHKITKRGQNVTFRCDPISEHNRLYWYRQTLGQGPEFLTYFQNEAQLEKSRLLSDRFSAERPKGSFSTLEIQRTEQGDSAMYLCASSRDRDQPQHFGDGTRLSIL.

The CDR3 coding sequence is TGCGCCAGCAGGGCTGGGACAGGGATGATGAACACTGAAGCTTTCTTT. Translated, it gives CASRAGTGMMNTEAFF. The chain combines TRBV5-1 with TRBJ1-1, with 9 bases that match TRBD1. Germline V gene sequence: CDR1 SGHRS, CDR2 YFSETQ. Germline trimming cut 5 bases from V and 0 bases from J; bases unmatched to any gene: 8. The CDR3 loop spans 16 amino acids.

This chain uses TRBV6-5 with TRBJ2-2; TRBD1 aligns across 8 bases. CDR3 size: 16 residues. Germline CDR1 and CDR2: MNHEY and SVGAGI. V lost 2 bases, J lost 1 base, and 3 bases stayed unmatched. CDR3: CASSYRGTGNTGELFF. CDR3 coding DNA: TGTGCCAGCAGTTACCGTGGGACAGGGAACACCGGGGAGCTGTTTTTT.

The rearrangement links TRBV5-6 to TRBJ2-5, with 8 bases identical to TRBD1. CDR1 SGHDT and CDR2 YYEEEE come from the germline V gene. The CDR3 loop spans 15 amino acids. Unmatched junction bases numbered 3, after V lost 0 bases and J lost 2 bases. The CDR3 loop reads CASSLGQGLQETQYF. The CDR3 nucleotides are TGTGCCAGCAGCTTGGGACAGGGGTTACAAGAGACCCAGTACTTC.

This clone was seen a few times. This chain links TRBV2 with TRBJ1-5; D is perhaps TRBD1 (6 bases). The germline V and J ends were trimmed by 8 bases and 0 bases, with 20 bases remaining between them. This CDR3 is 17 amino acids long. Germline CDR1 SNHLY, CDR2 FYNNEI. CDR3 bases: TGTGCCAGCCAGTCAGGGGCCCGGGTGAATAGCAATCAGCCCCAGCATTTT. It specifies CASQSGARVNSNQPQHF. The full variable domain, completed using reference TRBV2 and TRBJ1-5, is EPEVTQTPSHQVTQMGQEVILRCVPISNHLYFYWYRQILGQKVEFLVSFYNNEISEKSEIFDDQFSVERPDGSNFTLKIRSTKLEDSAMYFCASQSGARVNSNQPQHFGDGTRLSIL.

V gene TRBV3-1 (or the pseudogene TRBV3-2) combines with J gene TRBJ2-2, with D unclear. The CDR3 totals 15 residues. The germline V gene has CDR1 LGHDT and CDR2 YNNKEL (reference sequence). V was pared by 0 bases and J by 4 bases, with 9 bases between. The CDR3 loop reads CASSQEAVATGELFF. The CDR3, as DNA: TGTGCCAGCAGCCAAGAGGCAGTAGCCACCGGGGAGCTGTTTTTT.

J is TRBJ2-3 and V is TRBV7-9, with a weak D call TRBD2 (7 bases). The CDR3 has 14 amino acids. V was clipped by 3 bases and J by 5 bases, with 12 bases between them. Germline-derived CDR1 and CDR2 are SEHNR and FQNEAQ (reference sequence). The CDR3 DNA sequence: TGTGCCAGCAGCTTTCAGGGGAGGGTAGATACGCAGTATTTT. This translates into CASSFQGRVDTQYF. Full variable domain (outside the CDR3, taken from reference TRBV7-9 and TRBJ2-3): DTGVSQNPRHKITKRGQNVTFRCDPISEHNRLYWYRQTLGQGPEFLTYFQNEAQLEKSRLLSDRFSAERPKGSFSTLEIQRTEQGDSAMYLCASSFQGRVDTQYFGPGTRLTVL.

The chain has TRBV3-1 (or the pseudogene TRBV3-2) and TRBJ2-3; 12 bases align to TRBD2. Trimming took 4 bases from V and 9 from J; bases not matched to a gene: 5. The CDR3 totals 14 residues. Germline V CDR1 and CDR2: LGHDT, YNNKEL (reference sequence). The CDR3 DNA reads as TGTGCCAGCAGCCGGCTAGCGGGGGGGAGCACGCAGTATTTT. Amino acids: CASSRLAGGSTQYF.

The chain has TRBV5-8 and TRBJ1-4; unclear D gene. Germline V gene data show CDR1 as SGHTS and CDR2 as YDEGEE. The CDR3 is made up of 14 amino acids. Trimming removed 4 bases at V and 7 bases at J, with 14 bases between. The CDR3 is CASSRRGLGEKLFF. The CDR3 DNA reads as TGTGCCAGCAGCAGAAGAGGGCTGGGTGAAAAACTGTTTTTT.